This T cell receptor (beta chain) appears in the sequencing data of a study of T cell responses to AZD1222 COVID-19 vaccine. Findings and caveats of the study: Clonal diversity was possibly underestimated; the donors were predominantly white British and more often female. Spike-spanning, vaccine-associated CD4 TCRs were dominant at 160-218 and 743-854. Only a handful of AZD1222 recipients were seropositive at baseline.

CDR1 is SGHDT, CDR2 YYEEEE, per germline. Trimming took off 6 bases at V and 6 bases at J, with 19 bases between the two ends. The CDR3 totals 14 residues. As concerns this clone: Antigen specificity is unknown.

The method was immunoSEQ multiplex PCR; TCRdb's version includes in-frame clones alone and lacks a portion of them. The sample lists 150,000 to 200,000 clones, 70% to 90% occurring once. Pooled in the analysis were second doses at about 4 or about 12 weeks. The source of this sequence is an adult who received the AZD1222 COVID-19 vaccine. The rearrangement joins TRBV5-6 to TRBJ2-7; TRBD1 is a possible D gene (6 bases). Sequenced material: peripheral blood, taken 28 days after the second AZD1222 dose. The CDR3 sequence: CASTLGRQAPEQYF. CDR3 sequence (DNA): TGTGCCAGCACCCTGGGTCGACAGGCACCCGAGCAGTACTTC.